These 26 T cell receptor beta chains originate from one sample sequenced in a study of T cell responses to AZD1222 COVID-19 vaccine. TCRdb's copy holds only in-frame clones and misses some; the assay was immunoSEQ multiplex PCR. This sample has some 170,000 clones; 93% occur once, and the top ten carry about 0.9%. The sample was peripheral blood, taken on day 0 of AZD1222 vaccination. These receptors were collected from an adult in good health.

The genes are TRBV30 and TRBJ2-4, with D perhaps TRBD1 or TRBD2 (7 bases each). V shed 5 bases and J shed 1 base, with 15 bases lying between them. Germline-derived CDR1 and CDR2 are GTSNPN and SVGIG (reference sequence). The CDR3 is made up of 15 amino acids. The chain's CDR3 is CAWGGGGAAKNIQYF. CDR3 in DNA: TGTGCCTGGGGGGGAGGGGGCGCGGCCAAAAACATTCAGTACTTC. The full variable domain, its missing parts supplied by reference TRBV30 and TRBJ2-4, is SQTIHQWPATLVQPVGSPLSLECTVEGTSNPNLYWYRQAAGRGLQLLFYSVGIGQISSEVPQNLSASRPQDRQFILSSKKLLLSDSGFYLCAWGGGGAAKNIQYFGAGTRLSVL.

The chain carries TRBV27 and TRBJ2-5, with 8 bases lining up with TRBD1. Germline values: CDR1 MNHEY, CDR2 SMNVEV (reference sequence). This CDR3 has 16 residues. V shed 5 bases, J shed 7 bases, and the junction held 15 bases outside the gene matches. CDR3 coding DNA: TGTGCCAGCAGTCCCACTCACTCGACAGGGGCAGGGACCCAGTACTTC. Its protein is CASSPTHSTGAGTQYF.

In its sample, this clone was seen once. V is TRBV6-5 and J is TRBJ1-6, with D possibly matching TRBD1 (5 bases). V lost 4 bases to trimming and J lost 6 bases, with 7 bases between them. This CDR3 is built from 13 residues. Germline-derived CDR1 and CDR2 are MNHEY and SVGAGI. The CDR3: CASSFQGNSPLHF. The CDR3 DNA is TGTGCCAGCAGTTTCCAGGGTAATTCACCCCTCCACTTT.

This clone was observed a single time. In the same sample, other DNA sequences code for this CDR3. The chain couples TRBV30 to TRBJ2-7, with a possible D match to TRBD2 (5 bases). V was trimmed by 5 bases and J by 0 bases, leaving 11 bases between them. Germline CDR1 is GTSNPN and CDR2 is SVGIG (reference sequence). This CDR3 contains 13 residues. The chain's CDR3 is CAWSPGVSYEQYF. As DNA, the CDR3 is TGTGCCTGGTCCCCCGGGGTCTCCTACGAGCAGTACTTC.

The rearrangement links TRBV5-1 to TRBJ1-5; TRBD1 aligns across 12 bases. The V segment lost 3 bases and the J segment 2 bases; nucleotides outside the gene matches: 3. CDR3 size: 16 residues. CDR1 and CDR2 from the germline V gene are SGHRS and YFSETQ. As DNA, the CDR3 is TGCGCCAGCAGCTCGGGACAGGGGGCGGGCAATCAGCCCCAGCATTTT. It translates to CASSSGQGAGNQPQHF.

The chain joins TRBV6-2 or TRBV6-3 to TRBJ1-5; 7 bases match TRBD1. Losses at the gene ends were 4 bases for V and 3 bases for J; bases not matched to a gene: 6. The CDR3 is made up of 15 amino acids. The germline gives CDR1 MNHEY, CDR2 SVGEGT. For the CDR3, the DNA is TGTGCCAGCAGTTCCCAGACAGGGTACAATCAGCCCCAGCATTTT. Amino acid sequence: CASSSQTGYNQPQHF.

This rearrangement joins TRBV27 to TRBJ1-6, with unresolved D. Germline loops: CDR1 MNHEY, CDR2 SMNVEV (reference sequence). CDR3 length equals 13 residues. The V end lost 9 bases, the J end lost 0 bases, and 6 bases lay between the germline ends. The CDR3 region has the DNA TGTGCCAGTATGAGCTCCTATAATTCACCCCTCCACTTT. Translated, it gives CASMSSYNSPLHF.

The chain carries TRBV19 and TRBJ1-5, with 9 bases matching TRBD1. Trimming at V came to 10 bases and at J to 10 bases, leaving 11 bases not matched to a gene. This CDR3 spans 13 amino acids. The germline CDR1 and CDR2 sequences are LNHDA and SQIVND (reference sequence). CDR3 in amino acids: CATDSGTGLPQHF. CDR3 nucleotides: TGTGCCACCGACTCCGGGACAGGGCTTCCCCAGCATTTT.

The chain links TRBV29-1 to TRBJ1-3, with a possible D match to TRBD1 (5 bases). V was pared by 3 bases and J by 2 bases, with 8 bases between. CDR3 length equals 13 residues. The V gene's germline CDR1 is SQVTM and CDR2 ANQGSEA. CDR3 sequence (DNA): TGCAGCGTTGACGTGGGGGCTGGAAACACCATATATTTT. Translating gives CSVDVGAGNTIYF.

J is TRBJ1-1 and V is TRBV10-3; 7 bases match TRBD1. V lost 4 bases to trimming and J lost 6 bases; unmatched junction nucleotides: 5. There are 13 residues in the CDR3. Germline V gives CDR1 ENHRY, CDR2 SYGVKD. CDR3 in amino acids: CAISGQGLSEAFF. CDR3 in DNA: TGTGCCATCAGTGGACAGGGATTGTCTGAAGCTTTCTTT.

V and J are TRBV10-3 and TRBJ2-3, with 10 positions matching TRBD2. The V gene end was trimmed by 3 bases and the J gene end by 1 base; junction bases not matched to a gene: 10. The CDR3 is 18 residues long. Germline lookup yields CDR1 ENHRY and CDR2 SYGVKD. The CDR3 spells CAISDSAGGLGGTDTQYF. The CDR3 DNA follows: TGTGCCATCAGTGACTCAGCGGGGGGGCTCGGAGGCACAGATACGCAGTATTTT.

The CDR3: CASTQNYGYTF. DNA of the CDR3: TGTGCCAGCACTCAAAACTATGGCTACACCTTC. The rearrangement joins TRBV28 to TRBJ1-2; unclear D gene. Trimming removed 7 bases at V and 2 bases at J, with 5 bases between. Per germline, CDR1 MDHEN and CDR2 SYDVKM. The CDR3 runs to 11 residues.

This chain connects TRBV18 to TRBJ1-6, with 8 bases aligning to TRBD1. J gave up 2 bases and V 3 bases, and 9 bases lay outside the gene matches. The CDR3 is made up of 18 amino acids. Germline V gene data show CDR1 as KGHSH and CDR2 as LQKENI. The CDR3 nucleotides are TGTGCCAGCTCACCTGACAGGGGTCGAATCCCCTATAATTCACCCCTCCACTTT. This translates into CASSPDRGRIPYNSPLHF.

The J gene is TRBJ2-1, the V gene TRBV6-2 or TRBV6-3, with no clear D. This CDR3 is 14 amino acids long. From germline, CDR1 is MNHEY and CDR2 SVGEGT. The V gene lost 2 bases and the J gene lost 6 bases, with 11 bases spanning the gap. The CDR3, as DNA: TGTGCCAGCAGTTACGCCCGCAACCCCAATGAGCAGTTCTTC. Protein: CASSYARNPNEQFF.

In the case of this clone: Other DNA sequences of this sample code for an identical CDR3. The chain links TRBV13 to TRBJ1-6; D unclear. The CDR3 has 11 residues. The V end was cut by 5 bases, the J end by 7 bases, with 3 bases between. The germline gives CDR1 PRHDT, CDR2 FYEKMQ (reference sequence). The CDR3 here is CASSRNSPLHF. CDR3 DNA: TGTGCCAGCAGCCGAAATTCACCCCTCCACTTT. Full variable domain (rest looked up from reference TRBV13 and TRBJ1-6): AAGVIQSPRHLIKEKRETATLKCYPIPRHDTVYWYQQGPGQDPQFLISFYEKMQSDKGSIPDRFSAQQFSDYHSELNMSSLELGDSALYFCASSRNSPLHFGNGTRLTVT.

The chain couples TRBV7-8 to TRBJ1-3, with 8 bases lining up with TRBD1. The CDR3 runs to 17 residues. The germline V gene has CDR1 SGHVS and CDR2 FQNEAQ. V shed 1 base and J 4 bases; nucleotides not matched to a gene: 9. This CDR3 reads CASSLDPQGGRGNTIYF. The CDR3 nucleotides are TGTGCCAGCAGCTTAGATCCACAGGGGGGCAGAGGAAACACCATATATTTT.

This rearrangement joins TRBV27 to TRBJ2-7, with D possibly being TRBD1 or TRBD2 (5 bases each). Per germline, CDR1 MNHEY and CDR2 SMNVEV (reference sequence). The CDR3 spans 14 residues. V lost 6 bases and J lost 7, with 19 bases in between. DNA of the CDR3: TGTGCCAGCAGACCGCGTGGGGGTTTGAAGGAGCAGTACTTC. Its translation is CASRPRGGLKEQYF.

As to this clone: The junction departs from the called germline gene at one end, perhaps through a read error. The CDR3 sequence is CASNQGYQETQYF. The CDR3 nucleotides read TGTGCCAGCAACCAAGGGTACCAAGAGACCCAGTACTTC. The V gene is TRBV3-1 (or the pseudogene TRBV3-2), the J gene TRBJ2-5; D is undetermined. The CDR3 consists of 13 residues. Germline CDR1 and CDR2: LGHDT and YNNKEL (reference sequence).

V and J are TRBV21-1 and TRBJ1-5; the table assigns TRBD1, which was not confirmed against the DNA. TRBV21-1 is noted as a pseudogene. The CDR3 totals 15 residues. The CDR3, as DNA: TGTGCCAGAGGGGCGGACAGGGGGCTGGATCAGCCCCAGCATTTT. This encodes CARGADRGLDQPQHF.

The genes are TRBV6-5 and TRBJ2-7; possibly TRBD1 for D (6 bases). The CDR3 contains 16 residues. Between the trimmed V and J ends, which lost 0 bases and 2 bases, there was a span of 14 bases. The V gene's germline CDR1 is MNHEY and CDR2 SVGAGI. The CDR3 nucleotides read TGTGCCAGCAGTTACTCGATGGGACATACCGCCTACGAGCAGTACTTC. Translated: CASSYSMGHTAYEQYF.

This chain links TRBV2 with TRBJ1-2; 7 nucleotides line up with TRBD1. V was clipped by 5 bases and J by 1 base; unmatched bases: 4. CDR1 SNHLY and CDR2 FYNNEI come from the germline V gene. The CDR3 spans 14 residues. CDR3 loop: CASSMDRNNYGYTF. The CDR3, as DNA: TGTGCCAGCAGTATGGACAGGAATAACTATGGCTACACCTTC.

This clone was counted once. The gene calls are TRBV2 and TRBJ2-5; D ambiguous. The germline gives CDR1 SNHLY, CDR2 FYNNEI. Trimming took off 6 bases at V and 2 bases at J, with 4 bases between the two ends. This CDR3 is 11 amino acids long. Here the CDR3 reads CASSFQETQYF. CDR3 nucleotides: TGTGCCAGCAGCTTTCAAGAGACCCAGTACTTC. Filled out from reference TRBV2 and TRBJ2-5, the complete variable domain reads EPEVTQTPSHQVTQMGQEVILRCVPISNHLYFYWYRQILGQKVEFLVSFYNNEISEKSEIFDDQFSVERPDGSNFTLKIRSTKLEDSAMYFCASSFQETQYFGPGTRLLVL.

This chain connects TRBV7-9 to TRBJ1-2, with D tentatively TRBD1 (6 bases). Trimming cost V 5 bases and J 7 bases, with 17 bases left between them. Germline CDR1 SEHNR, CDR2 FQNEAQ (reference sequence). This CDR3 is 14 amino acids long. The CDR3 bases are TGTGCCAGCAGCCGGGGGGCCGCCCCTGCTGGCTACACCTTC. Translation: CASSRGAAPAGYTF.

This chain links TRBV29-1 with TRBJ2-1, with D possibly TRBD1 on 5 matching bases. Germline values: CDR1 SQVTM, CDR2 ANQGSEA. Trimming took 4 bases from V and 6 from J, leaving 19 bases between them. The CDR3 consists of 15 residues. Here the CDR3 reads CSVGSLAWGPNEQFF. The CDR3 bases are TGCAGCGTTGGCTCCCTGGCTTGGGGCCCCAATGAGCAGTTCTTC.

V gene TRBV28 combines with J gene TRBJ1-2; unclear D gene. V gave up 5 bases and J gave up 4 bases, with 11 bases separating them. This CDR3 is 13 amino acids long. CDR1 and CDR2 from the germline V gene are MDHEN and SYDVKM. In DNA, the CDR3 is TGTGCCAGCAGTCCCCAGCGAGTCTATGGCTACACCTTC. This gives the protein CASSPQRVYGYTF.

This clone was seen a single time. This chain links TRBV11-2 with TRBJ1-6, with 8 bases that match TRBD1. V gave up 0 bases and J gave up 0 bases; unmatched junction bases: 7. Germline V gene lookup returns CDR1 SGHAT and CDR2 FQNNGV. The CDR3 contains 19 residues. Here the CDR3 DNA reads TGTGCCAGCAGCTTAGATGGGACAGGAGTGAGCTCCTATAATTCACCCCTCCACTTT. This translates into CASSLDGTGVSSYNSPLHF. Drawing the rest from reference TRBV11-2 and TRBJ1-6, the complete variable domain is EAGVAQSPRYKIIEKRQSVAFWCNPISGHATLYWYQQILGQGPKLLIQFQNNGVVDDSQLPKDRFSAERLKGVDSTLKIQPAKLEDSAVYLCASSLDGTGVSSYNSPLHFGNGTRLTVT.